What follows describes a single T cell receptor (beta chain). The antigen is not known. The sequenced template was RNA, covering the TCR beta CDR3 region. RT-PCR was first run with HTBI primers, then multiplex PCR in a second round. Using its own MiXCR run on the multiplex PCR reads, TCRdb lists one record per CDR3 protein. Of about 660,000 distinct CDR3 sequences in the sample, roughly 39% were seen once. The data belong to a study of Graves' ophthalmopathy and Graves' hyperthyroidism. Study-level information: The study drew peripheral blood at initial diagnosis, before any treatment. Study-wide points: Classification of ophthalmopathy versus stable hyperthyroidism by a 13-signature model yielded approximately 90% sensitivity and roughly 81% specificity. Thyroid clonotypes that were expanded above 0.001 frequency mostly also appeared in blood.

This CDR3 is 17 amino acids long. V was clipped by 8 bases and J by 3 bases, with 25 bases between them. CDR1 and CDR2 (germline): SEHNR, FQNEAQ (reference sequence). Additional autoimmune diseases, uncontrolled infections, pregnancy or lactation disqualified patients. The chain uses TRBV7-9 and TRBJ1-2; possibly TRBD1 for D (5 bases). The sequence derives from an adult man with Graves' ophthalmopathy. The sequenced sample was peripheral blood. The CDR3 spells CASAAGPWGVGYYGYTF. Here the CDR3 DNA reads TGTGCCAGCGCAGCCGGGCCCTGGGGCGTGGGGTACTATGGCTACACCTTC.